Given below is one T cell receptor (beta chain) in context. The entry originates in a study of blood T cell repertoires in COVID-19. Looking at the study overall: In each case, the material was cDNA or gDNA derived from T cells, B-cell-depleted T cells, or PBMCs.

Libraries were prepared by immunoSEQ multiplex PCR; TCRdb keeps only in-frame clonotypes and omits some of them. The sample contains more than 250,000 clones, approximately 90% of which appear only once. Germline V gene lookup returns CDR1 SGHNT and CDR2 YYREEE (reference sequence). With 1 base removed from V and 2 bases from J, the gap between germline ends came to 13 bases. This CDR3 is 15 amino acids long. The sequence was obtained from a woman in her 50s with COVID-19, enrolled during active disease. Sequencing input: peripheral blood. The chain combines TRBV5-4 with TRBJ2-7; D uncertain. Here the CDR3 reads CASSLLPGPTYEQYF. The CDR3, as DNA: TGTGCCAGCAGCTTGTTACCGGGTCCTACCTACGAGCAGTACTTC.